This T cell receptor beta chain stems from a study of OX40 agonist ivuxolimab in advanced cancers. Sequenced by immunoSEQ multiplex PCR; TCRdb stores in-frame clones only, minus some. Among 65,000 to 95,000 clones listed, approximately 82% were seen once. Per germline, CDR1 MNHEY and CDR2 SMNVEV (reference sequence). J gave up 2 bases and V 3 bases, and 6 bases lay outside the gene matches. The CDR3 runs to 17 residues. The material was CD4+ or CD8+ T cells sorted from blood, obtained in a trial of the OX40 agonist ivuxolimab. The receptor was isolated from an adult with an advanced solid tumor such as melanoma, head and neck, liver or kidney cancer. The rearrangement links TRBV27 to TRBJ2-2; 10 bases align to TRBD1. The DNA of the CDR3 is TGTGCCAGCAGTTTCCTGACAGGGGGCCGTAACACCGGGGAGCTGTTTTTT. Translated: CASSFLTGGRNTGELFF.